These 4 T cell receptor beta chains were sequenced from one sample in a study of early T cells in non-severe SARS-CoV-2 infection. TCRdb independently ran MiXCR on the 5' RACE reads; one entry per CDR3 protein. The sample contains roughly 48,000 distinct CDR3 sequences, 5.6% of which appear only once. Sequencing used whole blood. These TCRs come from an adult who was a healthcare worker with PCR-confirmed SARS-CoV-2 infection or an uninfected control (not recorded which).

This clonotype was seen a handful of times. This sequence joins TRBV9 and TRBJ2-5; 7 bases align to TRBD2. V lost 0 bases, J lost 5 bases, and 1 base stayed unmatched. The CDR3 has 13 residues. CDR1 SGDLS and CDR2 YYNGEE come from the germline V gene. The CDR3 DNA follows: TGTGCCAGCAGCGTAGGGGAGGGCGAGACCCAGTACTTC. Amino acids: CASSVGEGETQYF. Full variable domain (outside the CDR3, taken from reference TRBV9 and TRBJ2-5): DSGVTQTPKHLITATGQRVTLRCSPRSGDLSVYWYQQSLDQGLQFLIQYYNGEERAKGNILERFSAQQFPDLHSELNLSSLELGDSALYFCASSVGEGETQYFGPGTRLLVL.

This clonotype was seen a handful of times. This chain connects TRBV18 to TRBJ2-4, with D unclear. V was cut by 5 bases and J by 8 bases, with 10 bases left in between. There are 12 residues in the CDR3. Germline V gene data show CDR1 as KGHSH and CDR2 as LQKENI. CDR3 residues: CASSTYQDIQYF. For the CDR3, the DNA is TGTGCCAGCTCAACGTACCAGGACATTCAGTACTTC. Based on the CDR3 plus reference TRBV18 and TRBJ2-4, the full variable domain is NAGVMQNPRHLVRRRGQEARLRCSPMKGHSHVYWYRQLPEEGLKFMVYLQKENIIDESGMPKERFSAEFPKEGPSILRIQQVVRGDSAAYFCASSTYQDIQYFGAGTRLSVL.

This clonotype has ten or more counts. The chain is built from TRBV29-1 and TRBJ2-1; weak D call: TRBD1 (5 bases). Trimming took 4 bases from V and 0 from J, leaving 10 bases between them. This CDR3 is 14 amino acids long. Germline CDR1 and CDR2: SQVTM and ANQGSEA. The CDR3 DNA reads as TGCAGCGTTGGACAGCCCAGCTCCTACAATGAGCAGTTCTTC. Protein product: CSVGQPSSYNEQFF.

This clonotype showed up many times. The rearrangement uses TRBV4-1 and TRBJ2-7; 10 bases are a match to TRBD1. The CDR3 loop spans 15 amino acids. CDR1 MGHRA and CDR2 YSYEKL come from the germline V gene. V dropped 6 bases and J dropped 0; count of bases not matched to a gene: 5. CDR3 protein: CASSPDRGNSYEQYF. As DNA, the CDR3 is TGCGCCAGCAGTCCGGACAGGGGGAACTCCTACGAGCAGTACTTC.